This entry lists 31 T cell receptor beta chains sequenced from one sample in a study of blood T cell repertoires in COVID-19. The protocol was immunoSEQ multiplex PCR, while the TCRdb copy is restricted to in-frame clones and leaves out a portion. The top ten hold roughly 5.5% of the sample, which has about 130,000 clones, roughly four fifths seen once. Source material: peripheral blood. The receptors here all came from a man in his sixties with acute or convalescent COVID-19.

The CDR3 DNA reads TGTGCCAGCAGCCAAGTCAACAGGGGGGTTAACTATGGCTACACCTTC. It specifies CASSQVNRGVNYGYTF. The gene calls are TRBV4-2 and TRBJ1-2; TRBD1 matches at 8 bases. CDR1 and CDR2 (germline): LGHNA, YNFKEQ. Germline trimming cut 1 base from V and 1 base from J; bases unmatched to any gene: 5. The CDR3 sequence is 16 residues long.

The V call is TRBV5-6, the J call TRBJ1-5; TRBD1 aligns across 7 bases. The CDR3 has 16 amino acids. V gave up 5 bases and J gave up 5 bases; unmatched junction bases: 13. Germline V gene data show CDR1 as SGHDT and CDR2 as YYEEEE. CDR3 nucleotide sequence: TGTGCCAGCAGTCCCAGACAGGGATCTTTCCATCAGCCCCAGCATTTT. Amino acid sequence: CASSPRQGSFHQPQHF.

Here the CDR3 DNA reads TGTGCCAGCAGTTATGACAGGGGGTACTACAATGAGCAGTTCTTC. This translates into CASSYDRGYYNEQFF. The V and J genes are TRBV7-3 and TRBJ2-1, with 9 bases aligning to TRBD1. The trim removed 6 bases at V and 3 bases at J, leaving 6 bases unmatched. The CDR3 sequence is 15 residues long. Germline CDR1 and CDR2: SGHTA and FQGTGA.

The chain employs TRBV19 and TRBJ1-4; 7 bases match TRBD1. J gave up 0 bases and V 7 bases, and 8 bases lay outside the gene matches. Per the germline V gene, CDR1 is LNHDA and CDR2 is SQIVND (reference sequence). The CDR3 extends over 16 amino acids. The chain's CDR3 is CASTDRAISTNEKLFF. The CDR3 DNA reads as TGTGCCAGTACCGACAGGGCCATCTCAACTAATGAAAAACTGTTTTTT.

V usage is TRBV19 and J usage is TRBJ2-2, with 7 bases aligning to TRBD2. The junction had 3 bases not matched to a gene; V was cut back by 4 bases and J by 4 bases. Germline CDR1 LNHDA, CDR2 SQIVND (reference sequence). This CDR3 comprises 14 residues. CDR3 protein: CASSRKRGTGELFF. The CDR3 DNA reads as TGTGCCAGTAGTAGAAAGCGGGGCACCGGGGAGCTGTTTTTT.

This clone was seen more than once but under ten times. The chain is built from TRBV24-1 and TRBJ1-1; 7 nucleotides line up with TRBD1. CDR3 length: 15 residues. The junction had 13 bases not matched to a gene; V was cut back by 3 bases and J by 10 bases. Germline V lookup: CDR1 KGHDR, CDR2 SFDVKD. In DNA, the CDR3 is TGTGCCACCAGTGATCAAGCGACAGGGACGAACGGAGCTTTCTTT. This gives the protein CATSDQATGTNGAFF.

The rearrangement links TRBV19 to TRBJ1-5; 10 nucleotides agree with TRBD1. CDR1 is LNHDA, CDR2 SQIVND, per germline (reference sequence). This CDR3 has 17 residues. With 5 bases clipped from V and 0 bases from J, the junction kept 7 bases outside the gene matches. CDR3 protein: CASSPGQGFYSNQPQHF. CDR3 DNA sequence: TGTGCCAGTAGTCCGGGACAGGGGTTTTATAGCAATCAGCCCCAGCATTTT.

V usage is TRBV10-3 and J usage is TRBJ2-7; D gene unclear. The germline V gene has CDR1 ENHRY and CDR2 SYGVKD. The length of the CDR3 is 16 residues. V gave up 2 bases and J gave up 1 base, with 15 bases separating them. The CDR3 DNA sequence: TGTGCCATCAGTGAGAGTTTTTCCATCGGGTCCTACGAGCAGTACTTC. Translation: CAISESFSIGSYEQYF.

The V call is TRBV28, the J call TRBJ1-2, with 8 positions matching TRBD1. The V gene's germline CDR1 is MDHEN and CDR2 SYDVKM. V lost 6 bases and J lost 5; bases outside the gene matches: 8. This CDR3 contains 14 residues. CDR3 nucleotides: TGTGCCAGCAGCACCCACAGGGGGTATTATGGCTACACCTTC. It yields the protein CASSTHRGYYGYTF.

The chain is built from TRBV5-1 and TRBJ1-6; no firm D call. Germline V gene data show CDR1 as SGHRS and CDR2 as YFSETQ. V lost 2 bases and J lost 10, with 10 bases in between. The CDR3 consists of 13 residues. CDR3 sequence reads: CASSFDSLSPLHF. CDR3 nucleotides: TGCGCCAGCAGCTTTGATAGTCTCTCACCCCTCCACTTT.

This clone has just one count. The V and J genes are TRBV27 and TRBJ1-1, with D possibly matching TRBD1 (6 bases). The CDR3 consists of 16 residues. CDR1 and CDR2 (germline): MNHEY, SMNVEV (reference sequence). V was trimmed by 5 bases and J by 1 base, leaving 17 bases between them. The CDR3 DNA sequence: TGTGCCAGCAGTAAGCAACCCTGGACAGCGAACACTGAAGCTTTCTTT. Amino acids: CASSKQPWTANTEAFF.

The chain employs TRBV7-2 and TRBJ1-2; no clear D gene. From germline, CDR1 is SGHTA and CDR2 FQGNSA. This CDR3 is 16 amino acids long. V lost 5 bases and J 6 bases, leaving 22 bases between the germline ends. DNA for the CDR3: TGTGCCAGCAGCCCCCAAAACGGGATCCGCCTAGATGGCTACACCTTC. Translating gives CASSPQNGIRLDGYTF.

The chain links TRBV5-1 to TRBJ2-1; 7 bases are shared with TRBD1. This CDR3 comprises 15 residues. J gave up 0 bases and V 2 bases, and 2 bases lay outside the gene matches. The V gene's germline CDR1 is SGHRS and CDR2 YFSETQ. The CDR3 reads CASSLGDSSYNEQFF. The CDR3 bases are TGCGCCAGCAGCTTAGGGGACAGCTCCTACAATGAGCAGTTCTTC. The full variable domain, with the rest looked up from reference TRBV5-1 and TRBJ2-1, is KAGVTQTPRYLIKTRGQQVTLSCSPISGHRSVSWYQQTPGQGLQFLFEYFSETQRNKGNFPGRFSGRQFSNSRSEMNVSTLELGDSALYLCASSLGDSSYNEQFFGPGTRLTVL.

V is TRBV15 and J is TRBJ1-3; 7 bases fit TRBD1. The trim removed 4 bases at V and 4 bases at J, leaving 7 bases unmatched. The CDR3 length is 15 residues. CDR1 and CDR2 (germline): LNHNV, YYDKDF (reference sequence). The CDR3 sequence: CATSIYRGTGNTIYF. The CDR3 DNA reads TGTGCCACCAGCATCTACAGGGGTACCGGAAACACCATATATTTT.

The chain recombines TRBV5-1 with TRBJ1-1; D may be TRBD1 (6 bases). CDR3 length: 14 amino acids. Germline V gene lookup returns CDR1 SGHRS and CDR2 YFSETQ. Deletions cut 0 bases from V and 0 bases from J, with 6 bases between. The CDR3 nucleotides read TGCGCCAGCAGCTTGGGACAGGTGAACACTGAAGCTTTCTTT. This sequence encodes CASSLGQVNTEAFF.

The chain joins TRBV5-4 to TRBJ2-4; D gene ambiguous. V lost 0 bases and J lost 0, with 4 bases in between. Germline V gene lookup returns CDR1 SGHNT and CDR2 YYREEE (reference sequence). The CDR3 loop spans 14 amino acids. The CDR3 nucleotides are TGTGCCAGCAGCTTGGGAGGAGCCAAAAACATTCAGTACTTC. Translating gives CASSLGGAKNIQYF.

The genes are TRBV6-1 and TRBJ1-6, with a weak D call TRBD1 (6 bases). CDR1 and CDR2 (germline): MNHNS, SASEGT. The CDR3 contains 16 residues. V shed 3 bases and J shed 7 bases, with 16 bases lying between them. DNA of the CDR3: TGTGCCAGCAGTGAGGGGGCCTTGCAGGGGAATTCACCCCTCCACTTT. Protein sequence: CASSEGALQGNSPLHF.

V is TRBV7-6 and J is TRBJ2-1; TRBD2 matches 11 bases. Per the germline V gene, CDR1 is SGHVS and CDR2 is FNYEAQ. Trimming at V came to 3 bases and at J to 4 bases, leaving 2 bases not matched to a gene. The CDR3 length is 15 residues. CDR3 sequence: CASSFTSGGYNEQFF. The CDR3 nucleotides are TGTGCCAGCAGCTTCACTAGCGGGGGTTACAATGAGCAGTTCTTC.

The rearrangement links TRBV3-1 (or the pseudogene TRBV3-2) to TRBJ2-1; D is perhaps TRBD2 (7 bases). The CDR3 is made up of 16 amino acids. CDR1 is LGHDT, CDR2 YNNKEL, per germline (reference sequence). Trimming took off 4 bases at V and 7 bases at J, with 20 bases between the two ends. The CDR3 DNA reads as TGTGCCAGCAGCCGTACGTGGGGGGGGGCTGAGAATGAGCAGTTCTTC. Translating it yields CASSRTWGGAENEQFF.

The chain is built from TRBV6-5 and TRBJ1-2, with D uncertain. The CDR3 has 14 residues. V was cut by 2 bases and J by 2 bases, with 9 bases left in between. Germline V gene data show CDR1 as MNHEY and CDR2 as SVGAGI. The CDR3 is CASSYNSGNYGYTF. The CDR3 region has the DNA TGTGCCAGCAGTTACAATTCAGGAAACTATGGCTACACCTTC.

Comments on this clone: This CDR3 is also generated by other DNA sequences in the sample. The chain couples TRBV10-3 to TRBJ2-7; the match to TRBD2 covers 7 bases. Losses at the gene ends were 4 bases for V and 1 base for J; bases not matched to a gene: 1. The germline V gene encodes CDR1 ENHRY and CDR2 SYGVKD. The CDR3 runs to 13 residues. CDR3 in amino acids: CAISVGGSYEQYF. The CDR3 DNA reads TGTGCCATCAGTGTCGGGGGGTCCTACGAGCAGTACTTC.

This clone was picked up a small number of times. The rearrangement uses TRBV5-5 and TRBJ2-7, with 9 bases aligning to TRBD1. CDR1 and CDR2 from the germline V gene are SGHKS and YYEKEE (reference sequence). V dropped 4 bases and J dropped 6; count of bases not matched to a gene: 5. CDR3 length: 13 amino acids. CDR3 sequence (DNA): TGTGCCAGCAGCAAGAAGGGACAGGGCGAGCAGTACTTC. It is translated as CASSKKGQGEQYF.

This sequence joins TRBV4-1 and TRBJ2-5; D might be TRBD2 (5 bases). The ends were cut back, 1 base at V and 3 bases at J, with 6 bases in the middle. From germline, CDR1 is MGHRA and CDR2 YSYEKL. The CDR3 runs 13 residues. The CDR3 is CASSQAGKETQYF. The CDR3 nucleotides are TGCGCCAGCAGCCAAGCGGGGAAAGAGACCCAGTACTTC.

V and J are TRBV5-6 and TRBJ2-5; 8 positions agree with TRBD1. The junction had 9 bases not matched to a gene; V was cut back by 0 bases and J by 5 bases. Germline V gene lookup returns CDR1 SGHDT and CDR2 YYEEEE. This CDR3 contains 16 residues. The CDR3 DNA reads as TGTGCCAGCAGCTTGGTATTCTCAGGGGGCAGGGAGACCCAGTACTTC. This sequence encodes CASSLVFSGGRETQYF.

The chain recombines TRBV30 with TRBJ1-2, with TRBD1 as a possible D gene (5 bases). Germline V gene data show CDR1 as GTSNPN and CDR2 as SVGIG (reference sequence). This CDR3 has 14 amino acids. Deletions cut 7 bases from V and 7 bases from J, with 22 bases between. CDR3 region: CASTLDGGVGGYTF. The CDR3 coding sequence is TGTGCCTCCACCCTGGACGGGGGGGTTGGTGGCTACACCTTC. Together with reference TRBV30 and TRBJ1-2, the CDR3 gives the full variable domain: SQTIHQWPATLVQPVGSPLSLECTVEGTSNPNLYWYRQAAGRGLQLLFYSVGIGQISSEVPQNLSASRPQDRQFILSSKKLLLSDSGFYLCASTLDGGVGGYTFGSGTRLTVV.

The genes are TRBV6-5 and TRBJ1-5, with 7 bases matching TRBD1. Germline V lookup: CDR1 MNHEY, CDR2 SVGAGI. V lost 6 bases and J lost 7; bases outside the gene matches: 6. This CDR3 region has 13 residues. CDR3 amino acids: CASSRDRMQPQHF. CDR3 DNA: TGTGCCAGCAGCCGGGACAGAATGCAGCCCCAGCATTTT.

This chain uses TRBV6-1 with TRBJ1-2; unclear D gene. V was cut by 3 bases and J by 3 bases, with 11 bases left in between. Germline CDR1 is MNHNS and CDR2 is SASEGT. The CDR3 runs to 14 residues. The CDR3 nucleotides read TGTGCCAGCAGTGAGGTTGGCCCCCACTATGGCTACACCTTC. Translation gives CASSEVGPHYGYTF.

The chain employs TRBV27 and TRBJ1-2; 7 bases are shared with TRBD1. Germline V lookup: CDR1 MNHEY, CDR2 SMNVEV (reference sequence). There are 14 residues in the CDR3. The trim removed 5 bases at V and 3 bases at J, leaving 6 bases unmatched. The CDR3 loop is CASSPGQLDYGYTF. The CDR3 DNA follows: TGTGCCAGCAGTCCGGGACAGCTAGACTATGGCTACACCTTC.

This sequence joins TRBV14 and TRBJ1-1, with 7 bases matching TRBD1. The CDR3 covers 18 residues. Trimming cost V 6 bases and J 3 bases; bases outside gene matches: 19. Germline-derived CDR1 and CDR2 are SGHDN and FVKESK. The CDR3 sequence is CASRKPYRGNLADTEAFF. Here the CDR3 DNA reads TGTGCCAGCAGGAAGCCCTACAGGGGAAATTTGGCGGACACTGAAGCTTTCTTT.

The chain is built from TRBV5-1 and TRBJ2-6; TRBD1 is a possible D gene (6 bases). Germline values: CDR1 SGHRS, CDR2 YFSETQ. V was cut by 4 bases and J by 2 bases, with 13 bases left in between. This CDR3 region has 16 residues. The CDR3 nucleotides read TGCGCCAGCAGCATCGCACAGGGCCCTGGGGCCAACGTCCTGACTTTC. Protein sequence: CASSIAQGPGANVLTF.

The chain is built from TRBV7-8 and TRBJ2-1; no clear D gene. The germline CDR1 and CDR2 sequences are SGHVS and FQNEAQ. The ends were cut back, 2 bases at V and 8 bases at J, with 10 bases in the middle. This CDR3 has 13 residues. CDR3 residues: CASSLKAGHEQFF. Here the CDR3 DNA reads TGTGCCAGCAGCTTAAAGGCTGGGCATGAGCAGTTCTTC.